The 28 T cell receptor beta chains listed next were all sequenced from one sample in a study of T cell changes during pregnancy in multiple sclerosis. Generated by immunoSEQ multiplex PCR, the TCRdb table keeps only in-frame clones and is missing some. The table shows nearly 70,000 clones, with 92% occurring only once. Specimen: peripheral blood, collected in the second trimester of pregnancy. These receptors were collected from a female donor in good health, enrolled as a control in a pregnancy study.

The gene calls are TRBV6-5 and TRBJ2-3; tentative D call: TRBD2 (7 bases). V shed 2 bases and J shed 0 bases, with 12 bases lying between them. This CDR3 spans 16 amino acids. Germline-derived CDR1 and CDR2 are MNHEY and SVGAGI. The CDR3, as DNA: TGTGCCAGCAGTTACATGGGGGGGCTTAGCACAGATACGCAGTATTTT. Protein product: CASSYMGGLSTDTQYF.

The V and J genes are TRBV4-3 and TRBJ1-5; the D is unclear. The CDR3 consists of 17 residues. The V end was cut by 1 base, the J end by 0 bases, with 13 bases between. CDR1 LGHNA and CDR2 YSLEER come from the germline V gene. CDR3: CASSQAVHHYSNQPQHF. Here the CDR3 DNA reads TGCGCCAGCAGCCAAGCGGTGCACCATTATAGCAATCAGCCCCAGCATTTT.

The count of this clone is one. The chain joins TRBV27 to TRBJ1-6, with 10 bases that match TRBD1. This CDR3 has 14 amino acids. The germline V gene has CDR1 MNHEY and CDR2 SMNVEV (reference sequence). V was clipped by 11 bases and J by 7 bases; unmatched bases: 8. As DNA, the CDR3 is TGTGCCTCCGCGGGACAGGGGTTCAATTCACCCCTCCACTTT. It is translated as CASAGQGFNSPLHF.

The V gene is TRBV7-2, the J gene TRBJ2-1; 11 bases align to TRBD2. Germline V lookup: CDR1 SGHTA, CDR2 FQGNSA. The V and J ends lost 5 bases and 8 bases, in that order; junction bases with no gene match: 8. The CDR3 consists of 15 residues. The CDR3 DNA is TGTGCCAGCAGCCCGGCGCTAGCGGGAGGCCATGAGCAGTTCTTC. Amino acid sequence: CASSPALAGGHEQFF.

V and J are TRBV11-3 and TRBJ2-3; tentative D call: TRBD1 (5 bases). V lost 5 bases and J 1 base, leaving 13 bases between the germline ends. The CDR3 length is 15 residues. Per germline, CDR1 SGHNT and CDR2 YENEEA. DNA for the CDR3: TGTGCCAGCAGCCCGATAACCAGGGGCACAGATACGCAGTATTTT. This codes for CASSPITRGTDTQYF.

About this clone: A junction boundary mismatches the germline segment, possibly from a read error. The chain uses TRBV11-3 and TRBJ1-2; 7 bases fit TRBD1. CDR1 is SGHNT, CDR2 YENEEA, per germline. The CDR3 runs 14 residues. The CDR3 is CASSLGLETGQSIF. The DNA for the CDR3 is TGTGCCAGCAGCCTCGGCCTGGAGACAGGGCAATCCATATTC.

CDR3 bases: TGTGCCAGCAGCGTCGGGGGGCTCAGCTCCTATAATTCACCCCTCCACTTT. Amino acid sequence: CASSVGGLSSYNSPLHF. This sequence joins TRBV5-4 and TRBJ1-6; D might be TRBD1 (6 bases). The germline CDR1 and CDR2 sequences are SGHNT and YYREEE (reference sequence). Trimming shortened V by 4 bases and J by 0 bases, and 14 bases separated the two germline ends. The CDR3 loop spans 17 amino acids.

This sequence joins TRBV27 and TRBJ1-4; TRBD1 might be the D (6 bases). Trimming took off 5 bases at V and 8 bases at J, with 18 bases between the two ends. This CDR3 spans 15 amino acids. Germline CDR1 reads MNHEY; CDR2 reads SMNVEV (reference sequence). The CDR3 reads CASSESRDIGEKLFF. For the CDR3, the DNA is TGTGCCAGCAGTGAATCGAGGGACATAGGGGAAAAACTGTTTTTT.

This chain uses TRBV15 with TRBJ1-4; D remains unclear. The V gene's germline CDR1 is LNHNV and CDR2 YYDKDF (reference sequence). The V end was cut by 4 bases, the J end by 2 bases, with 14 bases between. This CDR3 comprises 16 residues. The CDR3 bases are TGTGCCACCAGCACCGACACCCAGTTGACTAATGAAAAACTGTTTTTT. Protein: CATSTDTQLTNEKLFF. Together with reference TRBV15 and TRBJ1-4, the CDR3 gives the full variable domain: DAMVIQNPRYQVTQFGKPVTLSCSQTLNHNVMYWYQQKSSQAPKLLFHYYDKDFNNEADTPDNFQSRRPNTSFCFLDIRSPGLGDTAMYLCATSTDTQLTNEKLFFGSGTQLSVL.

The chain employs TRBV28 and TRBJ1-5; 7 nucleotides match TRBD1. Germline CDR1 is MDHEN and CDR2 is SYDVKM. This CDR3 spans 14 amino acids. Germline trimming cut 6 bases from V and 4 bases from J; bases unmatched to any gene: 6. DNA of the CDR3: TGTGCCAGCAGAGCGGACAGGCCTAATCAGCCCCAGCATTTT. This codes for CASRADRPNQPQHF.

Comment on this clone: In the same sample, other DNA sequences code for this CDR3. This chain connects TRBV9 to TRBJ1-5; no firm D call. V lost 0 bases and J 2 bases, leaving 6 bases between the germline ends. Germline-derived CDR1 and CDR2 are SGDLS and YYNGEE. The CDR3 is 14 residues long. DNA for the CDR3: TGTGCCAGCAGCGTAGGGCAGGGCAATCAGCCCCAGCATTTT. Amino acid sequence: CASSVGQGNQPQHF.

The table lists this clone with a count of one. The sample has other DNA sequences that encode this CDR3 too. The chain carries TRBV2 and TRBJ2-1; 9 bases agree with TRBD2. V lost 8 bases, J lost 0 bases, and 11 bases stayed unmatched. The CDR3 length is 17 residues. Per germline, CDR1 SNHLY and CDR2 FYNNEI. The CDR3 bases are TGTGCCAGCGGTGGTCCGGCGGGAGGGAGCTCCTACAATGAGCAGTTCTTC. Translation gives CASGGPAGGSSYNEQFF.

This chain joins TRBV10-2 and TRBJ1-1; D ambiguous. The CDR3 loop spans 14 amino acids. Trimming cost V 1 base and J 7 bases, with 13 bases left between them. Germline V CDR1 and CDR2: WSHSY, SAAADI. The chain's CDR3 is CASSELEEGSEAFF. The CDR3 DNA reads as TGCGCCAGCAGTGAGTTGGAGGAGGGAAGTGAAGCTTTCTTT.

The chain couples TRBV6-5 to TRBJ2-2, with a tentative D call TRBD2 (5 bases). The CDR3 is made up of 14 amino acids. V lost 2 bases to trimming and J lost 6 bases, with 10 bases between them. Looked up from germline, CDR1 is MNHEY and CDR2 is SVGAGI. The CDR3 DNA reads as TGTGCCAGCAGTTACATTGGGAGCCCCGGGGAGCTGTTTTTT. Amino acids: CASSYIGSPGELFF.

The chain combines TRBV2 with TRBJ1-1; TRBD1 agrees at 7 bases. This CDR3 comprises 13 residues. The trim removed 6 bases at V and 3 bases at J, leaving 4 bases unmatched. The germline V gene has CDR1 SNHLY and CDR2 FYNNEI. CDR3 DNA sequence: TGTGCCAGCAGGGGCCAGGGGGACACTGAAGCTTTCTTT. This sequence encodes CASRGQGDTEAFF.

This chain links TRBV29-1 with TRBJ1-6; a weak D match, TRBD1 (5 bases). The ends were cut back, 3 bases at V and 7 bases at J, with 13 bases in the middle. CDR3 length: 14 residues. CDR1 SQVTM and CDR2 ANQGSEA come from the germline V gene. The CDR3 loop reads CSVDARGENSPLHF. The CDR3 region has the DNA TGCAGCGTTGATGCGCGGGGGGAGAATTCACCCCTCCACTTT.

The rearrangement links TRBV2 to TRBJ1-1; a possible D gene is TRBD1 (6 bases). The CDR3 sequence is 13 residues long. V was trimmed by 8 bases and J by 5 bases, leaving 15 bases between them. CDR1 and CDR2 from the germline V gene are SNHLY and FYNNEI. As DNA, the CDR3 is TGTGCCAGCTTAGAACAGGGATATACTGAAGCTTTCTTT. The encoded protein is CASLEQGYTEAFF.

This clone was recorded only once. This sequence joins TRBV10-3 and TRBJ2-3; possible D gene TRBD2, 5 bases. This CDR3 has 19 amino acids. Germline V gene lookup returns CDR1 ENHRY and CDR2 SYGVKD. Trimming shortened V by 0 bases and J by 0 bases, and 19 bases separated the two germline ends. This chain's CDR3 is CAISESRAGPPTSTDTQYF. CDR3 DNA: TGTGCCATCAGTGAGTCGAGGGCGGGCCCGCCAACTAGCACAGATACGCAGTATTTT.

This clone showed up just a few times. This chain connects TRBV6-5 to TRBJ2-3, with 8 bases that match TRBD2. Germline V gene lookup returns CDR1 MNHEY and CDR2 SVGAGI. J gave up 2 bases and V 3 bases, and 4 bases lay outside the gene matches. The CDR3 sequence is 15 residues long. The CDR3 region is CASSYAGGPTDTQYF. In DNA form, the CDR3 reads TGTGCCAGCAGTTATGCGGGAGGCCCCACAGATACGCAGTATTTT.

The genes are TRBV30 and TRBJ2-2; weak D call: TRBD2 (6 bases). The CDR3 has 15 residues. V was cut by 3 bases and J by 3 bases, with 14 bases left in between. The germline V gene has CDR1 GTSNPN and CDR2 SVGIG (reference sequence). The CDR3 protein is CAWRLLGEDTGELFF. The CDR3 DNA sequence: TGTGCCTGGAGGTTGCTTGGGGAGGACACCGGGGAGCTGTTTTTT.

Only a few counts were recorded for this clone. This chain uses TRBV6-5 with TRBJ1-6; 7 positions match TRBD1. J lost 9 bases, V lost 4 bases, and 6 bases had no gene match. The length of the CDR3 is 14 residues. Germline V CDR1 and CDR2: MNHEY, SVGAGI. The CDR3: CASSWGQPGSPLHF. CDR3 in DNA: TGTGCCAGCAGTTGGGGACAGCCAGGTTCACCCCTCCACTTT.

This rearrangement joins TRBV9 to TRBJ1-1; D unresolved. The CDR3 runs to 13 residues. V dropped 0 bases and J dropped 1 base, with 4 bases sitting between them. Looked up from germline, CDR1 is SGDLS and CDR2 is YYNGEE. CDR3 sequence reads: CASSVDGNTEAFF. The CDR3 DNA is TGTGCCAGCAGCGTAGACGGGAACACTGAAGCTTTCTTT.

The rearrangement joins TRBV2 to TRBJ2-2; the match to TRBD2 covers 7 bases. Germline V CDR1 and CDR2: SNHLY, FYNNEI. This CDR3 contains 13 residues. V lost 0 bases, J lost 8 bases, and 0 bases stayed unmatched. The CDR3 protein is CASSEARGGELFF. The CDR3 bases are TGTGCCAGCAGTGAAGCGCGGGGGGGGGAGCTGTTTTTT. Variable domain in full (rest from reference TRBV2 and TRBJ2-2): EPEVTQTPSHQVTQMGQEVILRCVPISNHLYFYWYRQILGQKVEFLVSFYNNEISEKSEIFDDQFSVERPDGSNFTLKIRSTKLEDSAMYFCASSEARGGELFFGEGSRLTVL.

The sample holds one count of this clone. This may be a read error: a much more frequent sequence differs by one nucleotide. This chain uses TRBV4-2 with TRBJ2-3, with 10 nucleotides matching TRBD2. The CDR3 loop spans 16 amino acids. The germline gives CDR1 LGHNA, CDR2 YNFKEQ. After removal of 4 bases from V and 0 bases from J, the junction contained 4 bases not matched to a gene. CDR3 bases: TGTGCCAGCAGCCGAACGACTAGCGGGAGCACAGATACGCAGTATTTT. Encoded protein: CASSRTTSGSTDTQYF.

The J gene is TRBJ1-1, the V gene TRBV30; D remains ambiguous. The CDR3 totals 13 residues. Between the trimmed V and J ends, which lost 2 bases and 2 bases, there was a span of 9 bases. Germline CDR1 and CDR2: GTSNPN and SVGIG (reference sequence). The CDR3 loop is CAWSIEINTEAFF. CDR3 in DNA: TGTGCCTGGAGTATAGAAATAAACACTGAAGCTTTCTTT.

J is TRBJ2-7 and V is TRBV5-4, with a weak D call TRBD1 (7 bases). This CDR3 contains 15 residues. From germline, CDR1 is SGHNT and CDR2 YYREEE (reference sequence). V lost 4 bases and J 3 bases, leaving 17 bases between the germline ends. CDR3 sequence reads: CASSASGGGLYEQYF. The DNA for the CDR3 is TGTGCCAGCAGCGCTTCAGGGGGAGGACTCTACGAGCAGTACTTC.

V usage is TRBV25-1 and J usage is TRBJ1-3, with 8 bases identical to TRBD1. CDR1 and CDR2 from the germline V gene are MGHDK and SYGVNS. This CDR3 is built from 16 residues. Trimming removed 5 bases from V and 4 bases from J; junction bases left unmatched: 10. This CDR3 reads CASSSRDRSLGNTIYF. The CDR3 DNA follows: TGTGCCAGCAGTAGCCGGGACAGGAGCTTGGGAAACACCATATATTTT.

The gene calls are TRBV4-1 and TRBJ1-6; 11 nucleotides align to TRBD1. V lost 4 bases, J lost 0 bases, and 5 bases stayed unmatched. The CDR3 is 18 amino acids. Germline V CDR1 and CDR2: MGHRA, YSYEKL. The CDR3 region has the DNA TGCGCCAGCAGCCCGGGACAGGGGGTTAGCTCCTATAATTCACCCCTCCACTTT. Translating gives CASSPGQGVSSYNSPLHF.